A selection of T cell receptor beta chains follows, all from one sample in a study of early stage breast cancer tumors. Here immunoSEQ multiplex PCR was the method, and the copy in TCRdb shows in-frame clones only, minus some. The sample contains approximately 75,000 clones, approximately 80% of which appear only once. The specimen was blood. These receptors were collected from a person in their 40s with breast cancer. The CDR3 runs from the conserved cysteine through the conserved F or W. The D gene is left open where the match is weak. Part of the rows lack a size; the others show once, few, many or a class for expanded clones.

J | size | V | D | DNA | CDR3
TRBJ1-4 | - | TRBV19 | - | TGTGCCAGTAGTCTACAACACCGTATAGCTAATGAAAAACTGTTTTTT | CASSLQHRIANEKLFF
TRBJ1-4 | - | TRBV30 | - | TGTGCCTGGACCCTCACTGGGGCAACTAATGAAAAACTGTTTTTT | CAWTLTGATNEKLFF
TRBJ2-2 | - | TRBV5-1 | TRBD2 | TGCGCCAGCAGCCTCCGGACAAGCGGGGCCGGGGAGCTGTTTTTT | CASSLRTSGAGELFF
TRBJ1-2 | - | TRBV4-1 | TRBD1 | TGCGCCAGCAGCCAAGAAGGCAGGGGGAACTATGGCTACACCTTC | CASSQEGRGNYGYTF
TRBJ2-2 | once | TRBV11-2 | TRBD1 | TGTGCCAGCAGCCTAAGGCCCCTGAGGGACAGACCGAACACCGGGGAGCTGTTTTTT | CASSLRPLRDRPNTGELFF
TRBJ1-1 | - | TRBV7-9 | - | TGTGCCAGCAGCTTTGGGTTCGGGGGGAACACTGAAGCTTTCTTT | CASSFGFGGNTEAFF
TRBJ2-5 | few | TRBV7-3 | TRBD2 | TGTGCCAGCAGCTTAGGGACTAGCGGGAGGCCAGCTGAAGAGACCCAGTACTTC | CASSLGTSGRPAEETQYF
TRBJ1-1 | - | TRBV5-1 | - | TGCGCCAGCAGCACCGTGACCCAATCGGAGAACACTGAAGCTTTCTTT | CASSTVTQSENTEAFF
TRBJ2-7 | - | TRBV29-1 | - | TGCAGCGTTGGAGGGGGGGCCTACGAGCAGTACTTC | CSVGGGAYEQYF
TRBJ2-7 | - | TRBV28 | - | TGTGCCAGCAGCCCCGGGGGAAGGACCTACGAGCAGTACTTC | CASSPGGRTYEQYF
TRBJ1-5 | - | TRBV7-2 | - | TGTGCCAGCAGCTTAGATTTTGGACAGCCCCAGCATTTT | CASSLDFGQPQHF
TRBJ2-5 | few | TRBV2 | - | TGTGCCAGCAACGAGGAGACCCAGTACTTC | CASNEETQYF
TRBJ2-2 | - | TRBV6-1 | TRBD1 | TGTGCCAGCAGTGGAACAGGGGGAGAAACCGGGGAGCTGTTTTTT | CASSGTGGETGELFF
TRBJ2-3 | once | TRBV7-3 | - | TGTGCCAGCAGCTTAATAGCTGGGAAAGATACGCAGTATTTT | CASSLIAGKDTQYF
TRBJ2-1 | - | TRBV19 | TRBD2 | TGTGCCAGTAGTCTAGCGGGATACAATGAGCAGTTCTTC | CASSLAGYNEQFF
TRBJ1-5 | - | TRBV30 | - | TGTGCCTGGAGTCAGGGACTGAGCAATCAGCCCCAGCATTTT | CAWSQGLSNQPQHF
TRBJ2-1 | - | TRBV6-5 | TRBD2 | TGTGCCAGCAGTAGTGCCTCGGGACTAGCGGCCGAGCAGTTCTTC | CASSSASGLAAEQFF
TRBJ2-7 | once | TRBV6-5 | - | TGTGCCAGCAGTTACAACCGGGGGTACGAGCAGTACTTC | CASSYNRGYEQYF
TRBJ2-1 | - | TRBV6-1 | TRBD2 | TGTGCCAGCAGTGAAGACGGGAGGGTAAATGAGCAGTTCTTC | CASSEDGRVNEQFF
TRBJ2-7 | - | TRBV30 | TRBD1 | TGTGCCTGGCAAGGGACAGGGGCCTACGAGCAGTACTTC | CAWQGTGAYEQYF
TRBJ2-3 | - | TRBV5-1 | TRBD1 | TGCGCCAGCAGCTCGGGACAGGACACAGATACGCAGTATTTT | CASSSGQDTDTQYF
TRBJ1-2 | - | TRBV5-5 | TRBD1 | TGTGCCAGCAGCTTGGATACCGGGACAGGGTACGGCTACACCTTC | CASSLDTGTGYGYTF
TRBJ2-5 | - | TRBV5-6 | - | TGTGCCAGCAGCTATGGGGAAGAGACCCAGTACTTC | CASSYGEETQYF
TRBJ2-2 | - | TRBV18 | - | TGTGCCAGCTCACTGGACACCGGGGAGCTGTTTTTT | CASSLDTGELFF
TRBJ2-1 | few | TRBV6-4 | TRBD2 | TGTGCCAGCAGTGACACTAGCGGACCTAATGAGCAGTTCTTC | CASSDTSGPNEQFF
TRBJ2-3 | few | TRBV28 | TRBD2 | TGTGCCAGCAGTCGGACTAGATTAGCAGATACGCAGTATTTT | CASSRTRLADTQYF
TRBJ2-1 | - | TRBV7-9 | - | TGTGCCAGCAGTTTAATGGGGACCTCCTACAATGAGCAGTTCTTC | CASSLMGTSYNEQFF
TRBJ2-7 | - | TRBV18 | - | TGTGCCAGCTCGGGCGACAGTTCCTACGAGCAGTACTTC | CASSGDSSYEQYF
TRBJ2-7 | - | TRBV9 | TRBD2 | TGTGCCAGCAGCGTAGGCGGGAGCGGCTCCTACGAGCAGTACTTC | CASSVGGSGSYEQYF
TRBJ2-5 | once | TRBV7-9 | TRBD2 | TGTGCCAGCAGCCCGAACAGGGGACTAGCGGGAGGGCCTCGAGAGACCCAGTACTTC | CASSPNRGLAGGPRETQYF
TRBJ1-3 | - | TRBV11-3 | TRBD1 | TGTGCCAGCAGCTCTTGGGACAGGACCCGTCACTCTGGAAACACCATATATTTT | CASSSWDRTRHSGNTIYF
TRBJ2-5 | - | TRBV28 | TRBD1 | TGTGCCAGCAGCCCAGCCGGGACAGGGTCGTTCGAGACCCAGTACTTC | CASSPAGTGSFETQYF
TRBJ2-7 | few | TRBV19 | - | TGTGCCAGTAGTATTAGTCTTTCCTACGAGCAGTACTTC | CASSISLSYEQYF
TRBJ2-5 | - | TRBV4-1 | TRBD1 | TGCGCCAGCAGCCAAGATTCCGGGACAGGGGGATTTGTTACCCAGTACTTC | CASSQDSGTGGFVTQYF
TRBJ1-1 | - | TRBV6-5 | - | TGTGCCAGCAGGCCCCCCCAGGGGAACACTGAAGCTTTCTTT | CASRPPQGNTEAFF
TRBJ2-1 | - | TRBV25-1 | TRBD1 | TGTGCCAGCAGTCAACGCCGGGACAGGTCGGAGGGTGAGCAGTTCTTC | CASSQRRDRSEGEQFF
TRBJ2-3 | - | TRBV9 | - | TGTGCCAGCAGCGTAGGCGGGATCAACACAGATACGCAGTATTTT | CASSVGGINTDTQYF
TRBJ2-1 | - | TRBV5-1 | TRBD2 | TGCGCCAGCAGCTTGGATGGACTAGCGTTCTCCTACAATGAGCAGTTCTTC | CASSLDGLAFSYNEQFF
TRBJ2-1 | - | TRBV5-4 | - | TGTGCCAGCAGCTTCGCCGTAGGGGACAATGAGCAGTTCTTC | CASSFAVGDNEQFF
TRBJ2-1 | medium-sized | TRBV6-5 | TRBD2 | TGTGCCAGCAGAGGACTAGCGGGACTCTACAATGAGCAGTTCTTC | CASRGLAGLYNEQFF
TRBJ2-2 | - | TRBV11-2 | TRBD1 | TGTGCCAGCAGCTTAGATTCCAGGACAGGGAACACCGGGGAGCTGTTTTTT | CASSLDSRTGNTGELFF
TRBJ2-7 | - | TRBV6-5 | TRBD1 | TGTGCCAGCAGTGAACAGGGGGGATCCTACGAGCAGTACTTC | CASSEQGGSYEQYF
TRBJ2-3 | - | TRBV28 | - | TGTGCCAGCAGTCTCAGGACAGATACGCAGTATTTT | CASSLRTDTQYF
TRBJ1-1 | - | TRBV19 | - | TGTGCCAGTAGTATGGGGCAATTGAACACTGAAGCTTTCTTT | CASSMGQLNTEAFF
TRBJ1-5 | - | TRBV28 | - | TGTGCCAGCAGTTTATTGCGTCAGCCCCAGCATTTT | CASSLLRQPQHF
TRBJ2-3 | - | TRBV28 | - | TGTGCCAGCAGTTTTCTATCCGGAACAGATACGCAGTATTTT | CASSFLSGTDTQYF
TRBJ2-7 | - | TRBV6-1 | - | TGTGCCAGCAGTCCGCCGGGACAACCATACGAGCAGTACTTC | CASSPPGQPYEQYF
TRBJ1-2 | - | TRBV5-1 | TRBD1 | TGCGCCAGCAGCTCCCACCGGACAGGGACCTATGGCTACACCTTC | CASSSHRTGTYGYTF
TRBJ2-5 | - | TRBV28 | - | TGTGCCAGCAGTCAACAGGGAGAGACCCAGTACTTC | CASSQQGETQYF
TRBJ2-7 | - | TRBV6-5 | - | TGTGCCAGTGCCCGGGACACCCTCTCCTACGAGCAGTACTTC | CASARDTLSYEQYF
TRBJ2-1 | - | TRBV2 | - | TGTGCCAGCAGTGGCCTCTACAATGAGCAGTTCTTC | CASSGLYNEQFF
TRBJ1-2 | - | TRBV5-1 | TRBD1 | TGCGCCAGCAGCTTGGATAGGGACAGCTATGGCTACACCTTC | CASSLDRDSYGYTF
TRBJ1-2 | - | TRBV27 | - | TGTGCCAGCAGTTTTTCAGGGGCTGCTAACTATGGCTACACCTTC | CASSFSGAANYGYTF
TRBJ2-7 | few | TRBV27 | - | TGTGCCAGCAGTTTACAAGGCAGCTCCTCCTACGAGCAGTACTTC | CASSLQGSSSYEQYF
TRBJ2-6 | few | TRBV6-1 | - | TGTGCCAGCAGTGAAAGTGTGGGCTCTGGGGCCAACGTCCTGACTTTC | CASSESVGSGANVLTF
TRBJ2-7 | - | TRBV7-9 | TRBD1 | TGTGCCAGCAGCCTCAGGACAGGGGGCTTAGACGAGCAGTACTTC | CASSLRTGGLDEQYF